A single sample is the source of the 20 T cell receptor beta chains below, sequenced in a study of blood T cell repertoires in COVID-19. The repertoire was sequenced with immunoSEQ multiplex PCR; TCRdb's copy has only in-frame clones and lacks some. The top ten clones hold 0.55% to 0.75% of a sample with roughly 450,000 clones, 90% of them seen once. The sequencing sample was made of PBMCs or T cells enriched from blood (not recorded which). All receptors derive from a man aged 18 to 30 who had recovered from COVID-19.

This chain links TRBV6-5 with TRBJ1-2; 7 bases agree with TRBD1. CDR3 length equals 16 residues. CDR1 and CDR2 from the germline V gene are MNHEY and SVGAGI. V gave up 4 bases and J gave up 3 bases; unmatched junction bases: 11. CDR3 in DNA: TGTGCCAGCAGTTTATCAGGGGGACCGTCCGACTATGGCTACACCTTC. Its translation: CASSLSGGPSDYGYTF.

This clone was counted between two and nine times. The chain has TRBV7-9 and TRBJ2-7; TRBD1 aligns across 7 bases. This CDR3 region has 14 residues. Losses at the gene ends were 3 bases for V and 2 bases for J; bases not matched to a gene: 4. Germline CDR1 is SEHNR and CDR2 is FQNEAQ (reference sequence). The CDR3 loop reads CASSLRDRPYEQYF. CDR3 nucleotides: TGTGCCAGCAGCTTGAGGGACAGACCCTACGAGCAGTACTTC.

The sample holds one count of this clone. This chain links TRBV5-8 with TRBJ2-1; a weak D match, TRBD2 (5 bases). This CDR3 comprises 16 residues. Germline V gives CDR1 SGHTS, CDR2 YDEGEE. The V end was cut by 1 base, the J end by 5 bases, with 16 bases between. In nucleotides, the CDR3 is TGTGCCAGCAGCTTGTGGACGGGGAAGGCGGACAATGAGCAGTTCTTC. Protein: CASSLWTGKADNEQFF.

The rearrangement links TRBV7-8 to TRBJ2-7, with a possible D match to TRBD1 (6 bases). V was trimmed by 6 bases and J by 3 bases, leaving 15 bases between them. The CDR3 is 14 residues long. The germline V gene has CDR1 SGHVS and CDR2 FQNEAQ. CDR3 residues: CASSWGQESYEQYF. The CDR3 DNA reads TGTGCCAGCAGTTGGGGGCAGGAAAGCTACGAGCAGTACTTC.

The DNA for the CDR3 is TGTGCCAGCAGCAATAAGGGGTACTCCTACGAGCAGTACTTC. Its protein is CASSNKGYSYEQYF. The chain carries TRBV9 and TRBJ2-7; D may be TRBD1 (5 bases). V was pared by 4 bases and J by 0 bases, with 11 bases between. The CDR3 loop spans 14 amino acids. From germline, CDR1 is SGDLS and CDR2 YYNGEE.

The chain carries TRBV30 and TRBJ2-7; TRBD2 agrees at 8 bases. The trim removed 3 bases at V and 0 bases at J, leaving 4 bases unmatched. Germline V CDR1 and CDR2: GTSNPN, SVGIG (reference sequence). CDR3 size: 14 residues. CDR3 coding DNA: TGTGCCTGGAGCCAGGGACTAGGCTCCTACGAGCAGTACTTC. Protein: CAWSQGLGSYEQYF. The variable domain in full, completed from reference TRBV30 and TRBJ2-7, reads SQTIHQWPATLVQPVGSPLSLECTVEGTSNPNLYWYRQAAGRGLQLLFYSVGIGQISSEVPQNLSASRPQDRQFILSSKKLLLSDSGFYLCAWSQGLGSYEQYFGPGTRLTVT.

The chain is built from TRBV11-2 and TRBJ1-2, with D possibly TRBD1 on 6 matching bases. There are 15 residues in the CDR3. Trimming removed 4 bases from V and 8 bases from J, with 20 bases in between. The germline V gene encodes CDR1 SGHAT and CDR2 FQNNGV. As DNA, the CDR3 is TGTGCCAGCAGCTCAAACAGGAGACGGGACAAGGGCTACACCTTC. Residues: CASSSNRRRDKGYTF.

The chain couples TRBV11-3 to TRBJ2-2; TRBD2 aligns across 9 bases. CDR3 length: 17 amino acids. The ends lost 5 bases at V and 1 base at J; junction bases unmatched: 8. The germline V gene encodes CDR1 SGHNT and CDR2 YENEEA. The CDR3 DNA follows: TGTGCCAGCAGCAACCTCCCAGCGGGGGGGAACACCGGGGAGCTGTTTTTT. Translated: CASSNLPAGGNTGELFF.

The chain employs TRBV6-6 and TRBJ1-3; no clear D. Trimming shortened V by 6 bases and J by 0 bases, and 15 bases separated the two germline ends. Germline V gene data show CDR1 as MNHNY and CDR2 as SVGAGI (reference sequence). The length of the CDR3 is 16 residues. CDR3 sequence: CASSESLRPSGNTIYF. In nucleotides, the CDR3 is TGTGCCAGCAGCGAAAGCTTGCGGCCCTCTGGAAACACCATATATTTT.

The rearrangement uses TRBV28 and TRBJ2-7; 7 positions agree with TRBD1. J was trimmed by 4 bases and V by 7 bases; bases with no gene match: 10. The germline V gene encodes CDR1 MDHEN and CDR2 SYDVKM. CDR3 length: 14 amino acids. The CDR3: CASNKQGKRYEQYF. DNA for the CDR3: TGTGCCAGCAATAAACAGGGGAAAAGATACGAGCAGTACTTC.

This chain joins TRBV10-2 and TRBJ1-1; possible D gene TRBD1, 5 bases. Trimming left V 8 bases short and J 1 base short, with 17 bases between. CDR1 is WSHSY, CDR2 SAAADI, per germline. The CDR3 is made up of 15 amino acids. The CDR3 reads CASYPSGGTNTEAFF. The DNA for the CDR3 is TGCGCCAGCTACCCCTCGGGAGGGACGAACACTGAAGCTTTCTTT.

This chain links TRBV19 with TRBJ1-1; no clear D gene. Trimming cost V 3 bases and J 2 bases, with 10 bases left between them. Looked up from germline, CDR1 is LNHDA and CDR2 is SQIVND (reference sequence). The CDR3 length is 14 residues. The CDR3 reads CASSIRVGNTEAFF. Here the CDR3 DNA reads TGTGCCAGTAGTATCCGGGTAGGAAACACTGAAGCTTTCTTT.

The chain links TRBV28 to TRBJ1-1; no reliable D call. CDR3 length: 15 residues. Germline loops: CDR1 MDHEN, CDR2 SYDVKM. Trimming removed 4 bases from V and 0 bases from J, with 12 bases in between. CDR3 bases: TGTGCCAGCAGTTCTCACACACCAATGAACACTGAAGCTTTCTTT. Translated, it gives CASSSHTPMNTEAFF.

The chain employs TRBV14 and TRBJ1-6; D unresolved. This CDR3 is built from 14 residues. The germline V and J ends were trimmed by 5 bases and 7 bases, with 12 bases remaining between them. CDR1 and CDR2 from the germline V gene are SGHDN and FVKESK. The CDR3 loop is CASSTNAGNSPLHF. The CDR3 bases are TGTGCCAGCAGCACGAACGCCGGGAATTCACCCCTCCACTTT.

The V and J genes are TRBV24-1 and TRBJ1-2; tentative D call: TRBD1 (6 bases). Trimming removed 5 bases at V and 2 bases at J, with 11 bases between. CDR1 is KGHDR, CDR2 SFDVKD, per germline. CDR3 size: 14 residues. The CDR3 is CATSAGGPNYGYTF. In DNA form, the CDR3 reads TGTGCCACCAGTGCGGGGGGCCCAAACTATGGCTACACCTTC.

This clone was observed once. The J gene is TRBJ1-4, the V gene TRBV6-1, with D tentatively TRBD1 (6 bases). Germline V gene sequence: CDR1 MNHNS, CDR2 SASEGT. This CDR3 is 18 amino acids long. Trimming removed 4 bases at V and 7 bases at J, with 25 bases between. Here the CDR3 DNA reads TGTGCCAGCAGTGTAGTACAGGGATTTATTCTATTGGCTGAAAAACTGTTTTTT. Amino acids: CASSVVQGFILLAEKLFF.

The gene calls are TRBV2 and TRBJ2-3, with D perhaps matching TRBD1 (6 bases). Germline-derived CDR1 and CDR2 are SNHLY and FYNNEI. CDR3 length: 15 residues. Trimming removed 5 bases from V and 1 base from J, with 13 bases in between. CDR3 loop: CASSSTGIGTDTQYF. Written as DNA, the CDR3 is TGTGCCAGCAGTTCTACAGGGATAGGCACAGATACGCAGTATTTT.

This chain links TRBV15 with TRBJ1-6; no firm D call. The CDR3 is 17 amino acids. V lost 0 bases and J lost 7, with 16 bases in between. Germline CDR1 and CDR2: LNHNV and YYDKDF (reference sequence). CDR3 protein: CATSRDSRGAGNSPLHF. The CDR3 DNA reads TGTGCCACCAGCAGAGATAGCCGGGGAGCCGGGAATTCACCCCTCCACTTT.

A single count supports this clone. CDR3 region: CASSLDRTSGSVEQYF. Here the CDR3 DNA reads TGTGCCAGCAGCTTAGATCGGACTAGCGGGAGTGTGGAGCAGTACTTC. This chain uses TRBV11-2 with TRBJ2-7; TRBD2 matches at 13 bases. The V gene end was trimmed by 0 bases and the J gene end by 7 bases; junction bases not matched to a gene: 6. The CDR3 sequence is 16 residues long. Germline CDR1 reads SGHAT; CDR2 reads FQNNGV.

The chain joins TRBV7-3 to TRBJ2-5, with 8 bases fitting TRBD2. The CDR3 sequence is 14 residues long. The V and J ends lost 4 bases and 5 bases, in that order; junction bases with no gene match: 6. In germline, CDR1 is SGHTA, CDR2 FQGTGA. The CDR3 loop is CASSSAGGIETQYF. The DNA of the CDR3 is TGTGCCAGCAGCTCTGCGGGGGGAATTGAGACCCAGTACTTC. The full variable domain, its missing parts supplied by reference TRBV7-3 and TRBJ2-5, is GAGVSQTPSNKVTEKGKYVELRCDPISGHTALYWYRQSLGQGPEFLIYFQGTGAADDSGLPNDRFFAVRPEGSVSTLKIQRTERGDSAVYLCASSSAGGIETQYFGPGTRLLVL.